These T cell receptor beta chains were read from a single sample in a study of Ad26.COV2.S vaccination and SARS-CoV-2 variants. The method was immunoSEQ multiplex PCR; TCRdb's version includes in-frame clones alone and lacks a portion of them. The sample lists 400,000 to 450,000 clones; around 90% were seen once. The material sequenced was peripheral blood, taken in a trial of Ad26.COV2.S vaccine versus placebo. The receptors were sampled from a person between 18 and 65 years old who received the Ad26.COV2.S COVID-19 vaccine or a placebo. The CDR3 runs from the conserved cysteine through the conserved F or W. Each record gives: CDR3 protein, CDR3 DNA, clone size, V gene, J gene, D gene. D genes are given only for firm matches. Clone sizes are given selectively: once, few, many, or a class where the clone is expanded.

cdr3_aa: CASSVGLAAPQPQYF; cdr3_nt: TGTGCCAGCAGCGTAGGTCTAGCGGCTCCCCAGCCCCAGTACTTC; clone_size: -; v_call: TRBV9; j_call: TRBJ2-5; d_call: TRBD2
cdr3_aa: CASSIPGLAGGTGELFF; cdr3_nt: TGTGCCAGTAGTATTCCGGGACTAGCGGGAGGTACCGGGGAGCTGTTTTTT; clone_size: -; v_call: TRBV19; j_call: TRBJ2-2; d_call: TRBD2
cdr3_aa: CASSLAGGGTYNEQFF; cdr3_nt: TGTGCCAGCAGTCTAGCGGGAGGCGGGACCTACAATGAGCAGTTCTTC; clone_size: once; v_call: TRBV6-2/TRBV6-3; j_call: TRBJ2-1; d_call: TRBD2
cdr3_aa: CASSLGATTDTQYF; cdr3_nt: TGTGCCAGCAGTTTGGGAGCGACCACAGATACGCAGTATTTT; clone_size: -; v_call: TRBV6-4; j_call: TRBJ2-3; d_call: -
cdr3_aa: CASSLEARTKGVIQYF; cdr3_nt: TGTGCCAGCAGCCTCGAGGCGAGAACAAAAGGGGTCATTCAGTACTTC; clone_size: -; v_call: TRBV7-9; j_call: TRBJ2-4; d_call: -
cdr3_aa: CASGGLAGAYEQYF; cdr3_nt: TGTGCCAGCGGGGGACTAGCGGGAGCCTACGAGCAGTACTTC; clone_size: -; v_call: TRBV27; j_call: TRBJ2-7; d_call: TRBD2
cdr3_aa: CASSEPGQGYQPQHF; cdr3_nt: TGTGCCAGCAGTGAACCGGGACAGGGATATCAGCCCCAGCATTTT; clone_size: few; v_call: TRBV7-8; j_call: TRBJ1-5; d_call: TRBD1
cdr3_aa: CASSPQGLSGNTIYF; cdr3_nt: TGTGCCAGCAGCCCACAGGGGCTCTCTGGAAACACCATATATTTT; clone_size: -; v_call: TRBV16; j_call: TRBJ1-3; d_call: TRBD1
cdr3_aa: CASSTNSNQPQHF; cdr3_nt: TGTGCCAGTAGTACAAATAGCAATCAGCCCCAGCATTTT; clone_size: -; v_call: TRBV19; j_call: TRBJ1-5; d_call: -
cdr3_aa: CASSPLHQAGLAKNIQYF; cdr3_nt: TGTGCCAGCAGTCCCCTACACCAAGCGGGATTAGCCAAAAACATTCAGTACTTC; clone_size: -; v_call: TRBV28; j_call: TRBJ2-4; d_call: TRBD2
cdr3_aa: CASSLETVVNTIYF; cdr3_nt: TGTGCCAGCAGCTTAGAGACAGTGGTAAACACCATATATTTT; clone_size: once; v_call: TRBV5-6; j_call: TRBJ1-3; d_call: -
cdr3_aa: CASSSARSNEQFF; cdr3_nt: TGTGCCAGCAGCTCAGCGCGTAGCAATGAGCAGTTCTTC; clone_size: -; v_call: TRBV3-1/TRBV3-2; j_call: TRBJ2-1; d_call: -
cdr3_aa: CSAQGPPQFF; cdr3_nt: TGCAGTGCTCAAGGCCCCCCACAGTTCTTC; clone_size: -; v_call: TRBV20-1; j_call: TRBJ2-1; d_call: -
cdr3_aa: CASSTGTSGRLAKNIQYF; cdr3_nt: TGTGCCAGCAGCACCGGGACTAGCGGGAGATTAGCCAAAAACATTCAGTACTTC; clone_size: -; v_call: TRBV6-2/TRBV6-3; j_call: TRBJ2-4; d_call: TRBD2
cdr3_aa: CASGSGNEKLFF; cdr3_nt: TGTGCCAGTGGAAGTGGGAATGAAAAACTGTTTTTT; clone_size: -; v_call: TRBV3-1/TRBV3-2; j_call: TRBJ1-4; d_call: -
cdr3_aa: CAISLDLVVEQYF; cdr3_nt: TGTGCCATCAGTTTGGACCTCGTCGTAGAGCAGTACTTC; clone_size: -; v_call: TRBV10-3; j_call: TRBJ2-7; d_call: -
cdr3_aa: CASSLAPLLAGGLTDTQYF; cdr3_nt: TGTGCCAGCAGCTTAGCGCCCCTGCTAGCGGGAGGACTAACAGATACGCAGTATTTT; clone_size: few; v_call: TRBV7-2; j_call: TRBJ2-3; d_call: TRBD2
cdr3_aa: CASSFRPGTDTQYF; cdr3_nt: TGTGCCAGCAGCTTCCGTCCCGGCACAGATACGCAGTATTTT; clone_size: -; v_call: TRBV5-6; j_call: TRBJ2-3; d_call: -
cdr3_aa: CASSPPSSYEQYF; cdr3_nt: TGTGCCAGCTCACCTCCGAGCTCCTACGAGCAGTACTTC; clone_size: -; v_call: TRBV18; j_call: TRBJ2-7; d_call: -
cdr3_aa: CASQGTGGSYEQYF; cdr3_nt: TGTGCCAGCCAGGGGACAGGGGGCTCCTACGAGCAGTACTTC; clone_size: -; v_call: TRBV2; j_call: TRBJ2-7; d_call: TRBD1
cdr3_aa: CAWSAQAGGGGYTF; cdr3_nt: TGTGCCTGGAGTGCCCAGGCAGGGGGCGGTGGCTACACCTTC; clone_size: once; v_call: TRBV30; j_call: TRBJ1-2; d_call: TRBD1
cdr3_aa: CATSPGFSNYEQYF; cdr3_nt: TGTGCCACCAGCCCCGGGTTTTCTAACTACGAGCAGTACTTC; clone_size: -; v_call: TRBV15; j_call: TRBJ2-7; d_call: -
cdr3_aa: CASSVAPGSGNTIYF; cdr3_nt: TGTGCCAGCAGCGTAGCCCCCGGGTCAGGAAACACCATATATTTT; clone_size: -; v_call: TRBV9; j_call: TRBJ1-3; d_call: -
cdr3_aa: CASSSAGVTEAFF; cdr3_nt: TGTGCCAGCAGCTCAGCAGGGGTCACTGAAGCTTTCTTT; clone_size: -; v_call: TRBV7-2; j_call: TRBJ1-1; d_call: -